The clone carrying this TCR beta chain has a handful of counts. The authors ran a second PCR of about 7 to 11 cycles using a sample-barcoded 5' primer and a J-beta primer mix. TCRdb reanalysed the 5' RACE reads using MiXCR and keeps one entry per CDR3 protein. Here the sample spans 1.4 million or so distinct CDR3 sequences, under 55% being singletons. Germline V gives CDR1 SGHAT, CDR2 FQNNGV. The CDR3 loop spans 16 amino acids. These data are taken from a study of blood T cells in healthy people across ages. The sequenced sample consisted of blood. The chain uses TRBV11-2 and TRBJ2-7; 10 bases fit TRBD1. The J call is in doubt because the DNA end fits TRBJ2-5 better. This TCR was sampled from a woman aged 18-29 years in good health. The CDR3 protein is CASSSRTGGYWETQYF. The CDR3 DNA follows: TGTGCCAGCAGCTCTAGGACAGGGGGATACTGGGAGACCCAGTACTTC.